Below, one T cell receptor (beta chain) is given with its context. Its antigen remains undetermined. Base-call qualities are not available, and no considerably larger clone is one nucleotide away. From cysteine to phenylalanine, the CDR3 is 15 amino acids long. Of all the DNA, just the CDR3 is kept, 45 bases in frame from base 1. The germline V gene supplies CDR1 MRHNA and CDR2 SNTAGT. V is cut back by 4 bases and J by 3 bases, with 5 bases in the junction unmatched. This sample is part of a study of T cell changes during pregnancy in multiple sclerosis (dated by TCRdb to the late 2010s). Concerning the study at large: The study looked at changes in the T cell repertoire across pregnancy in women with multiple sclerosis.

Receptors were amplified or captured by the immunoSEQ multiplex PCR assay. TCRdb retrieved this table from immuneACCESS and kept in-frame rearrangements only. Not all clones are present; in checked studies, unresolved V genes account for under half, and no reason is known for the remainder. The sample table shows fewer than 65,000 clones, and about 93% are seen once. The ten largest clones take up roughly 0.4% of the sample. The TCR was taken from a female donor with multiple sclerosis, enrolled in a pregnancy study. The V gene is TRBV6-4 and the J gene is TRBJ2-5; 10 middle bases align to TRBD1. The sequencing used CD4+ T cells from peripheral blood mononuclear cells, collected after pregnancy. The CDR3 amino acid sequence is: CASSAGTGAEETQYF. The DNA sequence is given as TGTGCCAGCAGTGCCGGGACAGGGGCTGAAGAGACCCAGTACTTC.